This entry lists 19 T cell receptor beta chains sequenced from one sample in a study of response to subunit inactivated influenza vaccine (dated by TCRdb to 2016 to 2018). The library relied on RT-PCR. Sequencing instrument: Illumina HiSeq 2500. The public reads were reanalyzed by TCRdb: fastp trimming at Q25, MiXCR alignment, in-frame beta chains only. All rows with the same CDR3 protein become a single entry with the most common DNA and genes. The sample table lists about 650,000 distinct CDR3 sequences, 15% to 19% of them with a count of one. The ten largest clones add up to roughly 10% of the sample. Sequenced material: PBMCs from blood, taken approximately 12 days after vaccination. The receptors come from a man between 45 and 60 years old who received an inactivated influenza vaccine. Donor details come from another sample of the same person, matched by shared clones.

This clonotype was picked up a small number of times. The chain uses TRBV5-1 and TRBJ2-7; maybe TRBD1 (5 bases). The CDR3 contains 13 residues. V lost 1 base and J 2 bases, leaving 7 bases between the germline ends. The germline CDR1 and CDR2 sequences are SGHRS and YFSETQ. The CDR3 reads CASSLQGTYEQYF. The CDR3 nucleotides are TGCGCCAGCAGCTTGCAGGGAACCTACGAGCAGTACTTC.

The rearrangement joins TRBV12-3 or TRBV12-4 to TRBJ2-7, with 7 nucleotides matching TRBD1. There are 14 residues in the CDR3. V lost 3 bases and J lost 7; bases outside the gene matches: 9. CDR3 residues: CASSFTDRPGEQYF. The DNA for the CDR3 is TGTGCCAGCAGTTTCACGGACAGGCCTGGAGAGCAGTACTTC.

This chain links TRBV12-3 or TRBV12-4 with TRBJ2-5; possible D gene TRBD1, 6 bases. V was shortened by 5 bases and J by 2 bases, with 15 bases between the two germline ends. The CDR3 covers 15 residues. The CDR3 spells CASSPQTGIQETQYF. Written as DNA, the CDR3 is TGTGCCAGCAGTCCCCAAACAGGGATTCAAGAGACCCAGTACTTC.

This clonotype has only a few counts. This chain connects TRBV5-6 to TRBJ2-1; D unresolved. The CDR3 totals 14 residues. V lost 3 bases, J lost 4 bases, and 11 bases lay in between. Germline V gene data show CDR1 as SGHDT and CDR2 as YYEEEE. The CDR3, as DNA: TGTGCCAGCAGCTCCGTGGACGGATACAATGAGCAGTTCTTC. Protein sequence: CASSSVDGYNEQFF.

The rearrangement uses TRBV7-2 and TRBJ2-1, with D tentatively TRBD2 (7 bases). Germline lookup yields CDR1 SGHTA and CDR2 FQGNSA. The CDR3 is 15 amino acids. Trimming cost V 5 bases and J 9 bases, with 20 bases left between them. CDR3 in amino acids: CASSPGGPLSGEQFF. The CDR3 bases are TGTGCCAGCAGCCCCGGGGGGCCATTATCGGGTGAGCAGTTCTTC.

This clonotype was found a few times. The CDR3 region is CASSLSWGLELNEQFF. The CDR3 region has the DNA TGTGCCAGCAGCTTAAGTTGGGGACTAGAATTAAATGAGCAGTTCTTC. V is TRBV7-3 and J is TRBJ2-1, with 8 bases aligning to TRBD2. Germline loops: CDR1 SGHTA, CDR2 FQGTGA. The CDR3 consists of 16 residues. The V segment lost 1 base and the J segment 7 bases; nucleotides outside the gene matches: 9.

This clonotype was counted a few times. The V and J genes are TRBV19 and TRBJ1-3; D not certain. V shed 5 bases and J shed 2 bases, with 10 bases lying between them. Germline CDR1 and CDR2: LNHDA and SQIVND (reference sequence). This CDR3 has 14 amino acids. CDR3 amino acids: CASSPDKAGNTIYF. The CDR3 nucleotides are TGTGCCAGTAGTCCCGACAAAGCTGGAAACACCATATATTTT.

This clonotype was seen a few times. This chain joins TRBV7-3 and TRBJ2-1, with 14 positions matching TRBD2. Germline loops: CDR1 SGHTA, CDR2 FQGTGA. V lost 3 bases to trimming and J lost 7 bases; unmatched junction nucleotides: 8. The CDR3 covers 17 residues. The CDR3, as DNA: TGTGCCAGCAGCTTGATATCAGGACTAGCGGGAGGAAATGAGCAGTTCTTC. It codes for CASSLISGLAGGNEQFF.

The chain has TRBV11-2 and TRBJ2-3; 8 bases are a match to TRBD2. V lost 6 bases and J lost 3; bases outside the gene matches: 11. The CDR3 has 16 amino acids. The V gene's germline CDR1 is SGHAT and CDR2 FQNNGV. Here the CDR3 DNA reads TGTGCCAGCAGACCCGGGGGGGCGGGTTGGACAGATACGCAGTATTTT. This encodes CASRPGGAGWTDTQYF.

J is TRBJ2-1 and V is TRBV4-1; D call uncertain. The germline V gene has CDR1 MGHRA and CDR2 YSYEKL. The CDR3 has 14 residues. The V and J ends lost 1 base and 7 bases respectively, with 11 bases between them. Here the CDR3 DNA reads TGCGCCAGCAGCCAAGCCGAAGGAAGGAATGAGCAGTTCTTC. This encodes CASSQAEGRNEQFF.

This chain uses TRBV20-1 with TRBJ2-7; 7 bases are shared with TRBD1. V shed 6 bases and J 5 bases; nucleotides not matched to a gene: 13. This CDR3 is built from 14 residues. From germline, CDR1 is DFQATT and CDR2 SNEGSKA (reference sequence). The CDR3 coding sequence is TGCAGTGCGCAAGGACAGGCGATGGGGAACGAGCAGTACTTC. Amino acid sequence: CSAQGQAMGNEQYF.

The chain uses TRBV12-3 or TRBV12-4 and TRBJ1-5; D is perhaps TRBD1 (6 bases). The CDR3 totals 15 residues. The V end was cut by 3 bases, the J end by 0 bases, with 9 bases between. CDR3 sequence: CASSFRGGSNQPQHF. CDR3 DNA sequence: TGTGCCAGCAGTTTTCGAGGGGGTAGCAATCAGCCCCAGCATTTT.

This clonotype came up a few times. This chain connects TRBV5-1 to TRBJ2-2; the match to TRBD1 covers 7 bases. With 4 bases clipped from V and 3 bases from J, the junction kept 6 bases outside the gene matches. CDR3 length: 15 residues. CDR1 and CDR2 from the germline V gene are SGHRS and YFSETQ. DNA of the CDR3: TGCGCCAGCAGCATCGACAGGGTAGACACCGGGGAGCTGTTTTTT. Residues: CASSIDRVDTGELFF.

The chain recombines TRBV10-3 with TRBJ1-5; D is uncertain. The CDR3 runs 12 residues. V lost 0 bases, J lost 8 bases, and 5 bases lay in between. Per the germline V gene, CDR1 is ENHRY and CDR2 is SYGVKD. This chain's CDR3 is CAISESRKPQHF. The CDR3 DNA follows: TGTGCCATCAGTGAGTCCCGCAAGCCCCAGCATTTT.

This clonotype was picked up a small number of times. CDR3 loop: CASSLVRITGLSSYEQYF. DNA of the CDR3: TGTGCCAGCAGCTTAGTAAGGATTACAGGGTTGAGCTCCTACGAGCAGTACTTC. This chain uses TRBV11-1 with TRBJ2-7; D possibly corresponds to TRBD1 (6 bases). The germline V gene has CDR1 SGHAT and CDR2 FQDESV (reference sequence). V lost 1 base, J lost 0 bases, and 19 bases lay in between. The CDR3 is made up of 18 amino acids.

This clonotype has more than one count but fewer than ten. V is TRBV7-2 and J is TRBJ1-1; D gene ambiguous. The V end was cut by 3 bases, the J end by 1 base, with 6 bases between. CDR3 length: 13 amino acids. Germline lookup yields CDR1 SGHTA and CDR2 FQGNSA. The CDR3 DNA reads as TGTGCCAGCAGCTTCTGGGCGAACACTGAAGCTTTCTTT. Its translation is CASSFWANTEAFF.

The chain recombines TRBV2 with TRBJ2-5, with TRBD1 as a possible D gene (5 bases). V dropped 3 bases and J dropped 5 bases, with 10 bases sitting between them. The CDR3 has 13 residues. Germline CDR1 SNHLY, CDR2 FYNNEI. This CDR3 reads CASSEQGRETQYF. In nucleotides, the CDR3 is TGTGCCAGCAGTGAGCAGGGTCGGGAGACCCAGTACTTC.

This clonotype was found a few times. The chain joins TRBV3-1 to TRBJ2-1; D uncertain. Germline V CDR1 and CDR2: LGHDT, YNNKEL (reference sequence). Trimming stripped 3 bases from V and 9 bases from J, with 9 bases between. This CDR3 spans 12 amino acids. CDR3 nucleotide sequence: TGTGCCAGCAGCCACCAACGCGGTGAGCAGTTCTTC. Its protein is CASSHQRGEQFF.

This clonotype was counted between two and nine times. The V gene is TRBV15, the J gene TRBJ2-2; 8 bases map to TRBD2. Germline trimming cut 6 bases from V and 0 bases from J; bases unmatched to any gene: 0. The length of the CDR3 is 14 residues. Germline-derived CDR1 and CDR2 are LNHNV and YYDKDF (reference sequence). The CDR3 nucleotides read TGTGCCACCAGAGCGGGGGCGAACACCGGGGAGCTGTTTTTT. It encodes CATRAGANTGELFF.